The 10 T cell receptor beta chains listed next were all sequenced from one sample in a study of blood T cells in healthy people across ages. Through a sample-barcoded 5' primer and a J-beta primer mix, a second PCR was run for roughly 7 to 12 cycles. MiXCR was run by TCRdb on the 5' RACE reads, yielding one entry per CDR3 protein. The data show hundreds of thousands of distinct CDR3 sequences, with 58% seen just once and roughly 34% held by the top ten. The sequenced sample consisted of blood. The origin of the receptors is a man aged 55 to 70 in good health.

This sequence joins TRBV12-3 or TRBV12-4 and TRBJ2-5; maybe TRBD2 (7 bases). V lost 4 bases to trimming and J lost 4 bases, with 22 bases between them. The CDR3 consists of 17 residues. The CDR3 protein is CASSYRIGGARGETQYF. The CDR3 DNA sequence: TGTGCCAGCAGTTACCGGATTGGGGGGGCTCGGGGAGAGACCCAGTACTTC.

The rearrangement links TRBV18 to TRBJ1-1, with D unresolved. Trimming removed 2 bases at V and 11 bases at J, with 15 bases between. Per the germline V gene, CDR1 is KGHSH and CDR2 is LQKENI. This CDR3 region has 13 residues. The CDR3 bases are TGTGCCAGCTCACCAGGGGAGCGGGGTTTGGCTTTCTTT. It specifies CASSPGERGLAFF.

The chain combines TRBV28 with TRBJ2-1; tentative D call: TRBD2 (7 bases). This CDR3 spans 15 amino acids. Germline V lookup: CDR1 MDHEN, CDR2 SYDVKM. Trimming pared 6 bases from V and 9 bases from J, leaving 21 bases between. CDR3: CASSRGGGGAGEQFF. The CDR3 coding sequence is TGTGCCAGCAGCCGAGGGGGAGGGGGAGCGGGTGAGCAGTTCTTC.

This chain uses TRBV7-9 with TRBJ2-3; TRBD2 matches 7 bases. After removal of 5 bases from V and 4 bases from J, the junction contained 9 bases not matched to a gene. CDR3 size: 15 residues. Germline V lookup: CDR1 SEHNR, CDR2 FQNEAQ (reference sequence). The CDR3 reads CASSPGLDWADTQYF. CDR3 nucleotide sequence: TGTGCCAGCAGCCCAGGACTAGACTGGGCAGATACGCAGTATTTT.

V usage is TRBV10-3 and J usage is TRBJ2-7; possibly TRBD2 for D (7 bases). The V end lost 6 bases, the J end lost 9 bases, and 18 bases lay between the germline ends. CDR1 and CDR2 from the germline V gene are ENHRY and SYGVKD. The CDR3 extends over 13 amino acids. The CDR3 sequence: CAISDTQGRGQYF. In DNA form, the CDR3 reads TGTGCCATCAGCGATACTCAGGGGAGGGGGCAGTACTTC.

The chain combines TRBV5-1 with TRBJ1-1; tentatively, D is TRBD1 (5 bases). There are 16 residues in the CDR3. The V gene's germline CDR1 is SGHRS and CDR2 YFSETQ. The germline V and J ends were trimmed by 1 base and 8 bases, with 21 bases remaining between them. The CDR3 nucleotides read TGCGCCAGCAGCTTGAGGGCCGGGGGTCGAGGGACGGAAGCTTTCTTT. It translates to CASSLRAGGRGTEAFF.

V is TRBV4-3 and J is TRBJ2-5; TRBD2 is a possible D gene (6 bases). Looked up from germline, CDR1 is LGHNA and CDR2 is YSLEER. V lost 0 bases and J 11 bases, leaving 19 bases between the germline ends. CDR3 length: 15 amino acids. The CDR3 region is CASSQEQVSLREQYF. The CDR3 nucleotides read TGCGCCAGCAGCCAAGAGCAGGTCTCTCTACGGGAGCAGTACTTC.

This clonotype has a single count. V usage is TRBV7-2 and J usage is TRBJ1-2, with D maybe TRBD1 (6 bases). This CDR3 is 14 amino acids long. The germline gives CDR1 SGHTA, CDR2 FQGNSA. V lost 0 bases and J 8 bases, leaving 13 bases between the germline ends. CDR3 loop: CASSLAPGASGYTF. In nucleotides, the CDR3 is TGTGCCAGCAGCTTAGCTCCGGGGGCGTCCGGCTACACCTTC.

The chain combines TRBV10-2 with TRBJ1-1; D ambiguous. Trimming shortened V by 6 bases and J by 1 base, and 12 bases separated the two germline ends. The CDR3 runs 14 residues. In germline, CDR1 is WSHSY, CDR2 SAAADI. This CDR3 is CASRPGNPNTEAFF. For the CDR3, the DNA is TGCGCCAGCAGACCCGGGAACCCGAACACTGAAGCTTTCTTT.

In DNA form, the CDR3 reads TGTGCCAGCAGTTCACTGGCCGGGACAGGAATCAATGAGCAGTTCTTC. Residues: CASSSLAGTGINEQFF. The V call is TRBV12-3 or TRBV12-4, the J call TRBJ2-1, with 8 bases identical to TRBD1. With V trimmed by 4 bases and J by 6 bases, 11 bases remained unmatched. The CDR3 has 16 residues.